This T cell receptor (beta chain) originates from a study of Graves' ophthalmopathy and Graves' hyperthyroidism. Study-wide results and limits: Blood repertoires reportedly contained most expanded thyroid clonotypes above 0.001 frequency. The study's model predicted ophthalmopathy progression at 65% to 71% sensitivity and 72% to 85% specificity.

Recruitment covered hyperthyroidism patients aged 18 to 65 whose new diagnosis was of under 2 months' duration. In this cohort, patients with other autoimmune diseases, uncontrolled infections, pregnancy or lactation were excluded. RNA transcripts yielded amplified TCR beta CDR3 regions. Following a first-round RT-PCR that used HTBI primers, a second-round multiplex PCR was carried out. TCRdb passed the multiplex PCR reads through MiXCR, listing each CDR3 protein once. Found here are about 1.2 million distinct CDR3 sequences, less than 45% of them singletons; the top ten hold 11%. In its sample, this clonotype was seen a few times. Its antigen is unknown. The specimen sequenced was peripheral blood or thyroid tissue (not recorded which). This TCR came from an adult man with Graves' hyperthyroidism.

The CDR3 region has the DNA TGTGCCAGCAGTCCCACACAGGGGGCGAATGGAGAAGCTTTCTTT. It codes for CASSPTQGANGEAFF. The chain joins TRBV6-1 to TRBJ1-1; 9 positions match TRBD1. The V segment lost 5 bases and the J segment 8 bases; nucleotides outside the gene matches: 12. Germline CDR1 MNHNS, CDR2 SASEGT. This CDR3 region has 15 residues.